Each of the 26 T cell receptor beta chains below was sequenced from the same sample in a study of cytomegalovirus exposure and HLA in healthy donors. The PCR had 60 Vbeta and 13 Jbeta primers. Measured with immunoSEQ multiplex PCR; TCRdb has only the in-frame clones, and not every one. Among about 190,000 clones listed, over 80% were seen once. Material for sequencing was PBMCs. The receptors were gathered from a man between 50 and 59 years old in good health and CMV-seronegative.

This sequence joins TRBV5-1 and TRBJ1-2; TRBD1 matches 9 bases. The V and J ends lost 1 base and 11 bases, in that order; junction bases with no gene match: 9. The CDR3 is made up of 14 amino acids. Per the germline V gene, CDR1 is SGHRS and CDR2 is YFSETQ. Here the CDR3 reads CASSLNPDRGRYTF. The CDR3 DNA sequence: TGCGCCAGCAGCTTGAATCCGGACAGGGGCCGTTACACCTTC.

This rearrangement joins TRBV7-2 to TRBJ2-3, with 12 nucleotides matching TRBD2. Germline CDR1 SGHTA, CDR2 FQGNSA. The ends lost 5 bases at V and 3 bases at J; junction bases unmatched: 6. This CDR3 has 16 residues. Written as DNA, the CDR3 is TGTGCCAGCAGCACCCGACTAGCGGGAGTGACAGATACGCAGTATTTT. Translation gives CASSTRLAGVTDTQYF.

V is TRBV5-1 and J is TRBJ2-5; 9 bases are a match to TRBD1. With 4 bases clipped from V and 5 bases from J, the junction kept 12 bases outside the gene matches. Germline CDR1 reads SGHRS; CDR2 reads YFSETQ. CDR3 length: 16 amino acids. The DNA of the CDR3 is TGCGCCAGCAGCCGCGGACAGGGGCAAGCGCGGGAGACCCAGTACTTC. Protein product: CASSRGQGQARETQYF.

This clone was counted between two and nine times. This chain connects TRBV27 to TRBJ2-2; 11 bases fit TRBD1. Germline CDR1 is MNHEY and CDR2 is SMNVEV (reference sequence). V shed 7 bases, J shed 5 bases, and the junction held 9 bases outside the gene matches. CDR3 length: 16 amino acids. DNA for the CDR3: TGTGCCAGCAAGCCCAGCGGACAGGGGGCTACCGGGGAGCTGTTTTTT. Its protein is CASKPSGQGATGELFF.

The chain carries TRBV4-2 and TRBJ2-7; 8 bases fit TRBD2. The CDR3 runs to 15 residues. Unmatched junction bases numbered 3, after V lost 0 bases and J lost 2 bases. From germline, CDR1 is LGHNA and CDR2 YNFKEQ. The CDR3: CASSQDGGGTYEQYF. The CDR3 DNA follows: TGTGCCAGCAGCCAAGATGGCGGGGGGACCTACGAGCAGTACTTC.

This rearrangement joins TRBV7-2 to TRBJ1-2; 9 bases align to TRBD1. V trimming: 1 base; J trimming: 3 bases; junction bases outside the gene matches: 6. The CDR3 totals 16 residues. Germline V gives CDR1 SGHTA, CDR2 FQGNSA. CDR3 region: CASSLVYTGGDYGYTF. The CDR3 DNA reads as TGTGCCAGCAGCTTAGTATATACAGGGGGCGACTATGGCTACACCTTC.

Points on this clone: Distinct nucleotide sequences in the sample also encode this CDR3. The chain links TRBV9 to TRBJ2-3; no definite D call. With 3 bases removed from V and 6 bases from J, the gap between germline ends came to 11 bases. The CDR3 length is 13 residues. Germline CDR1 reads SGDLS; CDR2 reads YYNGEE. The DNA for the CDR3 is TGTGCCAGCAGCGCCGGTAGCCTGGATACGCAGTATTTT. Its translation: CASSAGSLDTQYF.

CDR3 sequence: CALGRAQETQYF. CDR3 coding DNA: TGTGCCCTTGGGAGGGCCCAAGAGACCCAGTACTTC. This chain joins TRBV5-4 and TRBJ2-5; 7 bases align to TRBD2. The V gene end was trimmed by 10 bases and the J gene end by 1 base; junction bases not matched to a gene: 4. CDR3 length: 12 residues. Germline CDR1 is SGHNT and CDR2 is YYREEE (reference sequence).

The V and J genes are TRBV5-4 and TRBJ1-5; D is ambiguous. This CDR3 is 17 amino acids long. Between the trimmed V and J ends, which lost 0 bases and 4 bases, there was a span of 17 bases. Germline CDR1 is SGHNT and CDR2 is YYREEE (reference sequence). CDR3 coding DNA: TGTGCCAGCAGCTTGGTCGTCGCCGGGGTCGCGAATCAGCCCCAGCATTTT. This translates into CASSLVVAGVANQPQHF.

The rearrangement links TRBV5-6 to TRBJ2-5; possible D gene TRBD1, 6 bases. The CDR3 contains 15 residues. V was trimmed by 4 bases and J by 5 bases, leaving 18 bases between them. The germline V gene has CDR1 SGHDT and CDR2 YYEEEE. Here the CDR3 DNA reads TGTGCCAGCAGCAAACAAGGGGGTGGCCTGGAGACCCAGTACTTC. Its translation: CASSKQGGGLETQYF.

This rearrangement joins TRBV6-6 to TRBJ2-7; 7 bases match TRBD2. Germline-derived CDR1 and CDR2 are MNHNY and SVGAGI (reference sequence). V trimming: 1 base; J trimming: 5 bases; junction bases outside the gene matches: 8. The CDR3 length is 15 residues. CDR3 loop: CASSYLATGRDEQYF. The DNA for the CDR3 is TGTGCCAGCAGTTACTTGGCCACGGGGAGGGACGAGCAGTACTTC.

The V call is TRBV28, the J call TRBJ1-6; 7 bases fit TRBD1. The CDR3 length is 15 residues. Germline trimming cut 7 bases from V and 1 base from J; bases unmatched to any gene: 4. Germline loops: CDR1 MDHEN, CDR2 SYDVKM. CDR3: CASKQGTSYNSPLHF. The CDR3 DNA sequence: TGTGCCAGCAAACAGGGGACATCCTATAATTCACCCCTCCACTTT.

The chain carries TRBV10-3 and TRBJ2-3; 11 positions agree with TRBD2. CDR1 and CDR2 (germline): ENHRY, SYGVKD. There are 18 residues in the CDR3. The V gene end was trimmed by 4 bases and the J gene end by 0 bases; junction bases not matched to a gene: 9. In nucleotides, the CDR3 is TGTGCCATCAGTGGGACTAGCGGGCAACCAACAAGCACAGATACGCAGTATTTT. Translating gives CAISGTSGQPTSTDTQYF.

V usage is TRBV29-1 and J usage is TRBJ2-3; D not resolved. CDR1 and CDR2 from the germline V gene are SQVTM and ANQGSEA. The length of the CDR3 is 14 residues. The V end lost 2 bases, the J end lost 5 bases, and 14 bases lay between the germline ends. The CDR3 region has the DNA TGCAGCGTTGAACGAGCCCCCTATGGAGATACGCAGTATTTT. Translating gives CSVERAPYGDTQYF.

The chain carries TRBV9 and TRBJ2-1; D may be TRBD1 (5 bases). Trimming stripped 6 bases from V and 10 bases from J, with 20 bases between. The CDR3 extends over 14 amino acids. Looked up from germline, CDR1 is SGDLS and CDR2 is YYNGEE. CDR3 bases: TGTGCCAGCAACGTTAAACCAGGGTCGCGGGAGCAGTTCTTC. It is translated as CASNVKPGSREQFF.

The J gene is TRBJ2-2, the V gene TRBV27; 9 bases match TRBD2. V lost 1 base and J lost 2; bases outside the gene matches: 11. This CDR3 has 19 residues. Germline lookup yields CDR1 MNHEY and CDR2 SMNVEV (reference sequence). CDR3 region: CASSLLAGGSGKNTGELFF. The CDR3 nucleotides are TGTGCCAGCAGTTTATTGGCGGGAGGGTCGGGTAAAAACACCGGGGAGCTGTTTTTT.

In its sample, this clone was seen a few times. CDR3 nucleotides: TGCGCCAGCAGCTTGACAGGGTCTTTGAACACTGAAGCTTTCTTT. Translation: CASSLTGSLNTEAFF. The V call is TRBV5-1, the J call TRBJ1-1, with D perhaps TRBD1 (6 bases). The V gene's germline CDR1 is SGHRS and CDR2 YFSETQ. V was cut by 1 base and J by 0 bases, with 10 bases left in between. This CDR3 spans 15 amino acids. Based on the CDR3 plus reference TRBV5-1 and TRBJ1-1, the full variable domain is KAGVTQTPRYLIKTRGQQVTLSCSPISGHRSVSWYQQTPGQGLQFLFEYFSETQRNKGNFPGRFSGRQFSNSRSEMNVSTLELGDSALYLCASSLTGSLNTEAFFGQGTRLTVV.

The chain is built from TRBV7-2 and TRBJ2-3, with 8 bases fitting TRBD2. Per the germline V gene, CDR1 is SGHTA and CDR2 is FQGNSA. V trimming: 5 bases; J trimming: 5 bases; junction bases outside the gene matches: 6. There are 14 residues in the CDR3. The DNA for the CDR3 is TGTGCCAGCAGCCTCGGGGGGGCGGGAGATACGCAGTATTTT. Protein product: CASSLGGAGDTQYF.

The chain combines TRBV7-3 with TRBJ1-1, with 9 bases aligning to TRBD1. Germline CDR1 SGHTA, CDR2 FQGTGA. The trim removed 4 bases at V and 10 bases at J, leaving 7 bases unmatched. The CDR3 runs to 13 residues. CDR3 nucleotide sequence: TGTGCCAGCAGCTCCCAACAGGGGGCGGGAGCTTTCTTT. Its protein product is CASSSQQGAGAFF.

Turning to this clone: Its ends do not fully match the called genes, so a read error is possible. The V and J genes are TRBV7-9 and TRBJ1-1, with D possibly TRBD1 on 5 matching bases. CDR1 SEHNR and CDR2 FQNEAQ come from the germline V gene (reference sequence). CDR3 length: 15 amino acids. CDR3 loop: CSSSSDSMMNTEAFF. As DNA, the CDR3 is TGTTCCAGCAGCTCAGACAGTATGATGAACACTGAAGCTTTCTTT. Full variable domain (outside the CDR3, taken from reference TRBV7-9 and TRBJ1-1): DTGVSQNPRHKITKRGQNVTFRCDPISEHNRLYWYRQTLGQGPEFLTYFQNEAQLEKSRLLSDRFSAERPKGSFSTLEIQRTEQGDSAMYLCSSSSDSMMNTEAFFGQGTRLTVV.

The J gene is TRBJ2-3, the V gene TRBV29-1, with 7 bases aligning to TRBD2. The germline V gene encodes CDR1 SQVTM and CDR2 ANQGSEA. The V and J ends lost 1 base and 6 bases, in that order; junction bases with no gene match: 7. This CDR3 region has 14 residues. The DNA of the CDR3 is TGCAGCGTTGAAGGGTACGGGGGGAGGGATACGCAGTATTTT. Its translation is CSVEGYGGRDTQYF.

The table lists this clone with a few counts. The chain joins TRBV9 to TRBJ1-1; a possible D gene is TRBD1 (6 bases). Germline loops: CDR1 SGDLS, CDR2 YYNGEE. The CDR3 is 13 amino acids. With 5 bases removed from V and 2 bases from J, the gap between germline ends came to 10 bases. Here the CDR3 reads CASSKGGNTEAFF. The CDR3 DNA sequence: TGTGCCAGCAGTAAAGGGGGAAACACTGAAGCTTTCTTT.

Here the CDR3 reads CASSPGGSYEQYF. The DNA for the CDR3 is TGTGCCAGCTCACCGGGCGGGTCCTACGAGCAGTACTTC. This chain connects TRBV18 to TRBJ2-7; maybe TRBD2 (5 bases). The ends were cut back, 3 bases at V and 1 base at J, with 7 bases in the middle. Looked up from germline, CDR1 is KGHSH and CDR2 is LQKENI. CDR3 length: 13 amino acids.

The chain recombines TRBV29-1 with TRBJ2-3, with TRBD1 matching 11 bases. Germline CDR1 SQVTM, CDR2 ANQGSEA. This CDR3 comprises 15 residues. The junction had 10 bases not matched to a gene; V was cut back by 6 bases and J by 5 bases. The CDR3 coding sequence is TGCAGCGTCGGAAGGGGGACAGGGGGTGGAGATACGCAGTATTTT. Encoded protein: CSVGRGTGGGDTQYF.

V usage is TRBV9 and J usage is TRBJ2-1; 10 bases fit TRBD2. Trimming cost V 3 bases and J 7 bases; bases outside gene matches: 16. This CDR3 is built from 18 residues. Per the germline V gene, CDR1 is SGDLS and CDR2 is YYNGEE. CDR3: CASSAHLAGATWGNEQFF. The CDR3 region has the DNA TGTGCCAGCAGCGCCCATCTAGCGGGGGCCACTTGGGGGAATGAGCAGTTCTTC.

The V gene is TRBV6-5, the J gene TRBJ2-1; 9 nucleotides line up with TRBD2. V was clipped by 7 bases and J by 3 bases; unmatched bases: 7. The CDR3 has 15 amino acids. CDR1 and CDR2 (germline): MNHEY, SVGAGI. The CDR3 region has the DNA TGTGCCAGCACCTGGCGGGGGGGGTTCTACAATGAGCAGTTCTTC. It translates to CASTWRGGFYNEQFF.